Reported below is one T cell receptor beta chain. Germline V CDR1 and CDR2: MDHEN, SYDVKM. V was pared by 2 bases and J by 1 base, with 11 bases between. The CDR3 has 15 residues. The data stem from a study of cytomegalovirus exposure and HLA in healthy donors. Study information: An early data release held around 80 million unique TCRs from HLA-typed donors.

In the PCR, 60 Vbeta and 13 Jbeta primers were used. Only in-frame clones appear in the TCRdb table, and some are missing; sequencing was by immunoSEQ multiplex PCR. The sample records about 140,000 clones, 70% to 90% being singletons. Sequenced material: PBMCs. This receptor was taken from a man aged 45-65 years in good health and CMV-seronegative. The chain joins TRBV28 to TRBJ1-1; tentatively, D is TRBD1 (6 bases). The CDR3 sequence is CASSLGQGKNTEAFF. The CDR3 DNA is TGTGCCAGCAGTTTAGGGCAGGGGAAGAACACTGAAGCTTTCTTT.